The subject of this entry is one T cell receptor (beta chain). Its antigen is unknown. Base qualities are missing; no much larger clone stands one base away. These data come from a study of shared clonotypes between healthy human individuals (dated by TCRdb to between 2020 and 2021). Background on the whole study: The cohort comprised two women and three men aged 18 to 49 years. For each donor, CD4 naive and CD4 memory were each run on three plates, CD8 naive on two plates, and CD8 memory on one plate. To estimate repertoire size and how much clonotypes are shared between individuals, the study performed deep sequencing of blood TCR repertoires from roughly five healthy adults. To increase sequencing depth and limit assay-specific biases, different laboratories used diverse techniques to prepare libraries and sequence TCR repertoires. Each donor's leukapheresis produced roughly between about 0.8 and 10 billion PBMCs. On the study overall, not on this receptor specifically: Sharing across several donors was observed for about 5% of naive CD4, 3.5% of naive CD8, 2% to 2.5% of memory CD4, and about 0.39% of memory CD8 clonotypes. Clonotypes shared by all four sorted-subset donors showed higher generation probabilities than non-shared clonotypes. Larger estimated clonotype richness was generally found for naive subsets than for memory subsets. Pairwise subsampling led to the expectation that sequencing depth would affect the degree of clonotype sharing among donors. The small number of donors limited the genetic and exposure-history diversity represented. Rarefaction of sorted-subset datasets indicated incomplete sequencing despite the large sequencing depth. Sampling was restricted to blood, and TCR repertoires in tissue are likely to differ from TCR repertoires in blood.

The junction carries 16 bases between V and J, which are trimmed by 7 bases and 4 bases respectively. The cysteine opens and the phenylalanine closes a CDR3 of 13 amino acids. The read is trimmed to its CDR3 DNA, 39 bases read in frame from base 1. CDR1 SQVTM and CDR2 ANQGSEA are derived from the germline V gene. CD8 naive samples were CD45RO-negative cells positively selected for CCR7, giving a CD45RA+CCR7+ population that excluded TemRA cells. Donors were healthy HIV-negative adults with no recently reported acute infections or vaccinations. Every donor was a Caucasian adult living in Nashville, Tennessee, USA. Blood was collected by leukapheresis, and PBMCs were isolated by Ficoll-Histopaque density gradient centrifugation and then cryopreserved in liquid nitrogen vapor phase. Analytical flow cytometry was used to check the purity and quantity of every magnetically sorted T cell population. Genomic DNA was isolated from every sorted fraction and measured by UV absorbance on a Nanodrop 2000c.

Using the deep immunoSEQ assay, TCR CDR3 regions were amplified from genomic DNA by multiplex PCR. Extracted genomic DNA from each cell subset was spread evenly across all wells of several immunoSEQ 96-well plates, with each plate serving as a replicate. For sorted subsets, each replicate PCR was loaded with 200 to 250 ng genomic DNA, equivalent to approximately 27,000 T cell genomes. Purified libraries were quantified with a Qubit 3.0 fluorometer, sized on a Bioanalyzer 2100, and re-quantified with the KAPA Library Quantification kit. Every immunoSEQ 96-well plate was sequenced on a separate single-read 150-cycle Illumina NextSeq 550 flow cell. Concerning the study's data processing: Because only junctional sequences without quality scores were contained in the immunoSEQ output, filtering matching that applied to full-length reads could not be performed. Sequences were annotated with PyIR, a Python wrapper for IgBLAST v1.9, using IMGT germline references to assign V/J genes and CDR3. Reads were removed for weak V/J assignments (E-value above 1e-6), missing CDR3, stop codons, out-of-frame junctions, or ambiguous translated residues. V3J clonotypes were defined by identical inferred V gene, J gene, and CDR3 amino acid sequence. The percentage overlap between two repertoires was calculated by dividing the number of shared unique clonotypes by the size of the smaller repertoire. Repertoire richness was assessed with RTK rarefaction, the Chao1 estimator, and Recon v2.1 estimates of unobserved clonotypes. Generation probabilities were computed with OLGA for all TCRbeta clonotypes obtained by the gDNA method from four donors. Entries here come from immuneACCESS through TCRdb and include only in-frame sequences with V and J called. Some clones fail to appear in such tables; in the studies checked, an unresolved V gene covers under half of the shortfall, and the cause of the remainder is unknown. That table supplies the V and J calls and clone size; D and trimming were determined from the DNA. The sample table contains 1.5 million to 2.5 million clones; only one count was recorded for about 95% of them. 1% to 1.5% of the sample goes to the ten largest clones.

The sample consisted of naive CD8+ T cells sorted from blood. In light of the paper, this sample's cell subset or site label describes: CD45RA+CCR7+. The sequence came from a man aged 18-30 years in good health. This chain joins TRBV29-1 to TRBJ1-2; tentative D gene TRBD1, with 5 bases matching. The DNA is TGCAGCGCTCGTTCCTCAGGGCCCTATGGCTACACCTTC. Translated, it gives CSARSSGPYGYTF.